This entry lists 7 T cell receptor beta chains sequenced from one sample in a study of technical replicates of blood from a handful of donors. Sequencing was performed with immunoSEQ multiplex PCR; in TCRdb, only in-frame clones are kept and a portion is missing. The repertoire has 85,000 to 100,000 clones, approximately 94% of them found once; the top ten carry 0.2% to 0.25%. The sample was T cells isolated from PBMCs. Receptors originate from a human donor in good health.

The rearrangement joins TRBV7-9 to TRBJ2-2; 7 bases are a match to TRBD1. The V gene's germline CDR1 is SEHNR and CDR2 FQNEAQ (reference sequence). The J segment lost 1 base and the V segment lost 8 bases, leaving 4 bases of the junction unmatched. CDR3 length: 14 amino acids. CDR3: CASFRTGNTGELFF. The CDR3 DNA follows: TGTGCCAGCTTCAGGACAGGGAACACCGGGGAGCTGTTTTTT.

This chain connects TRBV6-5 to TRBJ2-2, with 9 bases that match TRBD1. From germline, CDR1 is MNHEY and CDR2 SVGAGI. The V segment lost 0 bases and the J segment 8 bases; nucleotides outside the gene matches: 7. The CDR3 extends over 16 amino acids. The CDR3 DNA reads as TGTGCCAGCAGTTACTCGCCCCCACAGGGGGCTGGGGAGCTGTTTTTT. The encoded protein is CASSYSPPQGAGELFF.

This sequence joins TRBV19 and TRBJ1-5, with no clear D. CDR3 length: 11 amino acids. Trimming shortened V by 5 bases and J by 6 bases, and 5 bases separated the two germline ends. Looked up from germline, CDR1 is LNHDA and CDR2 is SQIVND (reference sequence). The chain's CDR3 is CASSPGQPQHF. In DNA form, the CDR3 reads TGTGCCAGTAGTCCCGGTCAGCCCCAGCATTTT.

The count of this clone is one. The rearrangement joins TRBV7-9 to TRBJ1-4, with D maybe TRBD1 (6 bases). Germline V lookup: CDR1 SEHNR, CDR2 FQNEAQ (reference sequence). The CDR3 runs 15 residues. The V gene lost 5 bases and the J gene lost 4 bases, with 14 bases spanning the gap. CDR3 amino acids: CASSPDRTHNEKLFF. The CDR3, as DNA: TGTGCCAGCAGCCCCGACAGGACACATAATGAAAAACTGTTTTTT.

V and J are TRBV9 and TRBJ1-1; a weak D match, TRBD1 (6 bases). The CDR3 sequence is 16 residues long. CDR1 is SGDLS, CDR2 YYNGEE, per germline. Trimming stripped 0 bases from V and 0 bases from J, with 12 bases between. The CDR3 bases are TGTGCCAGCAGCGTAGACGCGGCAGGGGTGAACACTGAAGCTTTCTTT. It codes for CASSVDAAGVNTEAFF.

This chain joins TRBV6-4 and TRBJ1-5; the match to TRBD1 covers 7 bases. The CDR3 totals 13 residues. V gave up 8 bases and J gave up 5 bases; unmatched junction bases: 6. Germline assignment: CDR1 MRHNA and CDR2 SNTAGT. CDR3 loop: CASADRFDQPQHF. The CDR3 region has the DNA TGTGCCAGCGCGGACAGGTTCGATCAGCCCCAGCATTTT.

This clone is a singleton in its sample. The chain couples TRBV10-2 to TRBJ1-3; TRBD1 might be the D (5 bases). Trimming removed 1 base from V and 0 bases from J, with 10 bases in between. CDR3 length equals 16 residues. CDR1 and CDR2 from the germline V gene are WSHSY and SAAADI. CDR3 nucleotide sequence: TGCGCCAGCAGTGAGTTGAACAGGTACTCTGGAAACACCATATATTTT. Its protein is CASSELNRYSGNTIYF.